This entry describes one TCR beta chain. V shed 0 bases, J shed 2 bases, and the junction held 6 bases outside the gene matches. CDR1 and CDR2 from the germline V gene are SGHNT and YYREEE (reference sequence). CDR3 size: 16 residues. This sample is part of a study of cytomegalovirus exposure and HLA in healthy donors. Produced via immunoSEQ multiplex PCR; TCRdb's table is partial and in-frame only. The sample contains some 140,000 clones, about 86% of which appear only once. J is TRBJ2-3 and V is TRBV5-4, with 7 positions matching TRBD2. This TCR came from a human donor in good health. Sequencing was performed on PBMCs. The CDR3 protein is CASSLGEGSPTDTQYF. The CDR3 nucleotides read TGTGCCAGCAGCTTGGGGGAGGGTAGTCCCACAGATACGCAGTATTTT.